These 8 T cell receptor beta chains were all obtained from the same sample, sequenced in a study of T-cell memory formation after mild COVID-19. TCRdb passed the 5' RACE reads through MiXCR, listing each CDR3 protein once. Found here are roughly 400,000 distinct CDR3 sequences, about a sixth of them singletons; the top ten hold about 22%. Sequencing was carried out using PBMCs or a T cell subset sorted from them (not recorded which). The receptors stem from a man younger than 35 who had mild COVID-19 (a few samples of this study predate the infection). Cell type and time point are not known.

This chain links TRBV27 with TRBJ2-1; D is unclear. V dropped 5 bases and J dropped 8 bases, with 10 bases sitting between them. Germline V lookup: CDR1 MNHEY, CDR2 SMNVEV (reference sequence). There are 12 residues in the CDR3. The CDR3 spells CASSISGYEQFF. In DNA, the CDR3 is TGTGCCAGCAGTATTAGTGGTTATGAGCAGTTCTTC.

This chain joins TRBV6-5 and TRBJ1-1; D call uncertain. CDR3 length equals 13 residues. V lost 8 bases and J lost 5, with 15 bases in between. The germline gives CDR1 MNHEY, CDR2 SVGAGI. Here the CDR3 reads CASRTRRETEAFF. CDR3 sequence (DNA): TGTGCCAGCCGTACGCGACGGGAAACTGAAGCTTTCTTT.

The CDR3 reads CASSVSGLLLNEQFF. DNA of the CDR3: TGTGCCAGCAGCGTATCCGGTCTCCTACTTAATGAGCAGTTCTTC. The chain uses TRBV7-8 and TRBJ2-1; D gene unclear. The V gene lost 5 bases and the J gene lost 7 bases, with 18 bases spanning the gap. This CDR3 is built from 15 residues. Germline CDR1 and CDR2: SGHVS and FQNEAQ.

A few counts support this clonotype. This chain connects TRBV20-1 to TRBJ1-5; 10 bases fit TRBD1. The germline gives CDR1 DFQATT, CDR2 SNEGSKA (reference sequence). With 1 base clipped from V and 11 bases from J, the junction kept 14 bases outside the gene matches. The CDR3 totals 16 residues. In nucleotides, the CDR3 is TGCAGTGCTAGAGCTCAAGAGACAGGGGGCCTGGGGGCCCAGCATTTT. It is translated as CSARAQETGGLGAQHF.

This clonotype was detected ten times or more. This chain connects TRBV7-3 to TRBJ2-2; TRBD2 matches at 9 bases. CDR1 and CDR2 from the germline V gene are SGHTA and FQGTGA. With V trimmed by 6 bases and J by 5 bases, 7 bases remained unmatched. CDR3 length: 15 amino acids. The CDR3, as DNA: TGTGCCAGCAGTTTAGCGGGGGCGATGACCGGGGAGCTGTTTTTT. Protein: CASSLAGAMTGELFF. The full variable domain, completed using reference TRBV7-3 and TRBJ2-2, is GAGVSQTPSNKVTEKGKYVELRCDPISGHTALYWYRQSLGQGPEFLIYFQGTGAADDSGLPNDRFFAVRPEGSVSTLKIQRTERGDSAVYLCASSLAGAMTGELFFGEGSRLTVL.

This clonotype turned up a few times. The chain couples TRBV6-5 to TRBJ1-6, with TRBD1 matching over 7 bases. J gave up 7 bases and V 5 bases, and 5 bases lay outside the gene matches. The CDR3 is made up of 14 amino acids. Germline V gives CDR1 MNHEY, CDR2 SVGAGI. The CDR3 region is CASSDNRGNSPLHF. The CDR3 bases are TGTGCCAGCAGTGACAACAGGGGAAATTCACCCCTCCACTTT.

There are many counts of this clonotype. CDR3 in DNA: TGTGCCAGCAGCGCCTCGCACTATGGCTACACCTTC. Protein product: CASSASHYGYTF. J is TRBJ1-2 and V is TRBV9; D remains unclear. The length of the CDR3 is 12 residues. CDR1 and CDR2 from the germline V gene are SGDLS and YYNGEE. The V and J ends lost 3 bases and 3 bases respectively, with 6 bases between them.

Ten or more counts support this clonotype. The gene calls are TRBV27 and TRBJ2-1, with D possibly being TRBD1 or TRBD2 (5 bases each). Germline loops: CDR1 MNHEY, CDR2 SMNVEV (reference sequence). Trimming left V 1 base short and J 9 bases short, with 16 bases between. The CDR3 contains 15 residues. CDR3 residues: CASSLWDPGASEQFF. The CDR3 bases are TGTGCCAGCAGTTTATGGGATCCCGGGGCCTCTGAGCAGTTCTTC.